This T cell receptor beta chain was identified in a study of cytomegalovirus exposure and HLA in healthy donors. Study findings and constraints: Reportedly, HLA-A and HLA-B alleles of most subjects were accurately predicted from TCR beta. Some public TCRs appeared in many individuals, while most sequences were rare. Serostatus for CMV was the only available immune exposure information.

The ends lost 3 bases at V and 4 bases at J; junction bases unmatched: 12. Germline loops: CDR1 SGHAT, CDR2 FQNNGV. The CDR3 runs 18 residues. A multiplex PCR was run with 60 Vbeta primers and 13 Jbeta primers. Sequencing was performed with immunoSEQ multiplex PCR; in TCRdb, only in-frame clones are kept and a portion is missing. This sample has under 150,000 clones, with about 78% found just once. Points on this clone: Antigen unknown.

The sequence was obtained from a human donor in good health. Sequencing used PBMCs. The chain has TRBV11-2 and TRBJ2-1, with 10 positions matching TRBD1. As DNA, the CDR3 is TGTGCCAGCAGCTTGAGATGGAAGACAGGGGGCTCGTACAATGAGCAGTTCTTC. Protein product: CASSLRWKTGGSYNEQFF.